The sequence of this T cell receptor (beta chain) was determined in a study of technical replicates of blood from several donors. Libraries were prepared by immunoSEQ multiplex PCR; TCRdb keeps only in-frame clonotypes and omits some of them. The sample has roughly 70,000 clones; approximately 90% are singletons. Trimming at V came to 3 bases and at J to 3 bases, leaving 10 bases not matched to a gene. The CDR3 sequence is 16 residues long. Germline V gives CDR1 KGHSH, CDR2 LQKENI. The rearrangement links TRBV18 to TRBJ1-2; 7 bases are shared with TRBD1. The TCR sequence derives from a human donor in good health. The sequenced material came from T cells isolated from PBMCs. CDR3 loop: CASSPLAGGIDYGYTF. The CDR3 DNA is TGTGCCAGCTCACCGTTAGCAGGGGGAATAGACTATGGCTACACCTTC. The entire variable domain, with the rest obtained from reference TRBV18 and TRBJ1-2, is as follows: NAGVMQNPRHLVRRRGQEARLRCSPMKGHSHVYWYRQLPEEGLKFMVYLQKENIIDESGMPKERFSAEFPKEGPSILRIQQVVRGDSAAYFCASSPLAGGIDYGYTFGSGTRLTVV.